The 10 T cell receptor beta chains given below trace back to one sample, sequenced in a study of regulatory T cells in long-lasting Graves disease. The time point is: newly diagnosed GD, antithyroid drugs for less than 3 months. RNA extracted from PBMCs served as the sequencing template. Combining iRepertoire HTBI primers with Arm-PCR of CDR3 regions, the authors built TCR beta libraries. MiXCR was run by TCRdb on the multiplex PCR reads, yielding one entry per CDR3 protein. The sample has 550,000 to 650,000 distinct CDR3 sequences; more than 15% are singletons. This same sample was also part of a study on T cells in Graves' hyperthyroidism and ophthalmopathy.

The sequencing used peripheral blood mononuclear cells (PBMCs), collected at new diagnosis, from a patient treated with antithyroid drugs. These receptors were obtained from a man in his late teens or twenties with Graves disease.

This clonotype came up a few times. The chain carries TRBV4-1 and TRBJ1-4, with D hard to call. CDR1 is MGHRA, CDR2 YSYEKL, per germline. V lost 3 bases and J 5 bases, leaving 13 bases between the germline ends. CDR3 size: 15 residues. As DNA, the CDR3 is TGCGCCAGCAGCCAGGGGATATCCCCCAATGAAAAACTGTTTTTT. It encodes CASSQGISPNEKLFF.

J is TRBJ2-6 and V is TRBV19, with 10 bases lining up with TRBD1. CDR1 LNHDA and CDR2 SQIVND come from the germline V gene (reference sequence). Trimming at V came to 7 bases and at J to 0 bases, leaving 3 bases not matched to a gene. CDR3 length: 16 amino acids. The CDR3 loop reads CASNRDRGSGANVLTF. In DNA form, the CDR3 reads TGTGCCAGTAACCGGGACAGGGGCTCTGGGGCCAACGTCCTGACTTTC. The whole variable domain, remainder taken from reference TRBV19 and TRBJ2-6, is DGGITQSPKYLFRKEGQNVTLSCEQNLNHDAMYWYRQDPGQGLRLIYYSQIVNDFQKGDIAEGYSVSREKKESFPLTVTSAQKNPTAFYLCASNRDRGSGANVLTFGAGSRLTVL.

This clonotype was found many times. This chain joins TRBV7-8 and TRBJ1-1, with D uncertain. The CDR3 consists of 16 residues. CDR1 and CDR2 from the germline V gene are SGHVS and FQNEAQ. Trimming removed 1 base from V and 3 bases from J, with 15 bases in between. The CDR3 bases are TGTGCCAGCAGCTTAGTGGGCTCCGGGAGGGACACTGAAGCTTTCTTT. Translation: CASSLVGSGRDTEAFF.

The table lists this clonotype with a few counts. This chain uses TRBV20-1 with TRBJ1-1; no reliable D call. This CDR3 spans 15 amino acids. The V end lost 6 bases, the J end lost 9 bases, and 26 bases lay between the germline ends. Germline CDR1 and CDR2: DFQATT and SNEGSKA (reference sequence). The CDR3 loop reads CSAPPVPRRQGKAFF. As DNA, the CDR3 is TGCAGTGCCCCACCTGTACCGCGACGTCAAGGGAAAGCTTTCTTT.

The V call is TRBV7-2, the J call TRBJ2-5; maybe TRBD2 (5 bases). V lost 5 bases and J lost 4, with 5 bases in between. Germline values: CDR1 SGHTA, CDR2 FQGNSA. The CDR3 spans 11 residues. The CDR3 reads CASSGLETQYF. CDR3 coding DNA: TGTGCCAGCAGCGGACTAGAGACCCAGTACTTC. Variable domain in full (rest from reference TRBV7-2 and TRBJ2-5): GAGVSQSPSNKVTEKGKDVELRCDPISGHTALYWYRQSLGQGLEFLIYFQGNSAPDKSGLPSDRFSAERTGGSVSTLTIQRTQQEDSAVYLCASSGLETQYFGPGTRLLVL.

This clonotype occurred many times. For the CDR3, the DNA is TGTGCTAGTGCCGCGTCAGGGGCCTACAATGAGCAGTTCTTC. Its translation is CASAASGAYNEQFF. The chain combines TRBV12-5 with TRBJ2-1; maybe TRBD1 (6 bases). Trimming cost V 7 bases and J 2 bases, with 12 bases left between them. CDR1 is LGHNT and CDR2 is FRNRAP in the germline V gene. The CDR3 spans 14 residues.

The chain links TRBV6-2 or TRBV6-3 to TRBJ2-1; 9 bases agree with TRBD2. CDR3 length equals 14 residues. Germline CDR1 MNHEY, CDR2 SVGEGT. J gave up 7 bases and V 7 bases, and 8 bases lay outside the gene matches. The CDR3 DNA is TGTGCCAGCAAGCGGGTAGCGGGAGCAAATGAGCAGTTCTTC. This sequence encodes CASKRVAGANEQFF.

CDR3 bases: TGTGCCAGCAGCCCCGGGGGGAGTGGCACAGATACGCAGTATTTT. Its protein product is CASSPGGSGTDTQYF. V usage is TRBV5-4 and J usage is TRBJ2-3, with 7 bases that match TRBD2. The CDR3 is 15 residues long. The germline gives CDR1 SGHNT, CDR2 YYREEE (reference sequence). The J segment lost 1 base and the V segment lost 4 bases, leaving 6 bases of the junction unmatched. Full variable domain (outside the CDR3, taken from reference TRBV5-4 and TRBJ2-3): ETGVTQSPTHLIKTRGQQVTLRCSSQSGHNTVSWYQQALGQGPQFIFQYYREEENGRGNFPPRFSGLQFPNYSSELNVNALELDDSALYLCASSPGGSGTDTQYFGPGTRLTVL.

The chain uses TRBV10-2 and TRBJ2-7, with D perhaps assigned TRBD1 or TRBD2 (5 bases each). Germline V gene sequence: CDR1 WSHSY, CDR2 SAAADI. Deletions cut 6 bases from V and 5 bases from J, with 17 bases between. The CDR3 length is 14 residues. The CDR3 DNA reads TGCGCCAGCAGAATCGGGGCAGGGTATCACGAGCAGTACTTC. Amino acids: CASRIGAGYHEQYF.

This clonotype was detected many times. V is TRBV29-1 and J is TRBJ2-2; perhaps TRBD2 as D (5 bases). CDR3 size: 14 residues. CDR1 and CDR2 from the germline V gene are SQVTM and ANQGSEA. Trimming took 4 bases from V and 1 from J, leaving 10 bases between them. The chain's CDR3 is CSVGAEQNTGELFF. Here the CDR3 DNA reads TGCAGCGTTGGAGCGGAGCAGAACACCGGGGAGCTGTTTTTT.